The 9 T cell receptor beta chains listed next were all sequenced from one sample in a study of OX40 agonist ivuxolimab in advanced cancers. The table came from immunoSEQ multiplex PCR; TCRdb's copy has only in-frame clones and leaves some out. The table has about 18,000 clones, about two thirds seen once; the top ten hold roughly 17%. The input for sequencing was CD4+ or CD8+ T cells sorted from blood, taken in a trial of the OX40 agonist ivuxolimab. The receptor source for this set is an adult with an advanced solid tumor such as melanoma, head and neck, liver or kidney cancer.

The chain recombines TRBV29-1 with TRBJ2-3, with 8 nucleotides matching TRBD2. Per germline, CDR1 SQVTM and CDR2 ANQGSEA. The CDR3 length is 14 residues. V trimming: 6 bases; J trimming: 13 bases; junction bases outside the gene matches: 18. The CDR3 is CSVPGGGLLSDEYF. In DNA, the CDR3 is TGCAGCGTACCCGGGGGGGGGCTATTATCTGACGAGTATTTT.

This clone turned up a few times. The chain carries TRBV27 and TRBJ2-3; D is possibly TRBD2 (6 bases). Germline V gives CDR1 MNHEY, CDR2 SMNVEV (reference sequence). V gave up 2 bases and J gave up 2 bases, with 14 bases separating them. The CDR3 extends over 16 amino acids. DNA for the CDR3: TGTGCCAGCAGTTTAACCTCGGGGGACCCCACAGATACGCAGTATTTT. Encoded protein: CASSLTSGDPTDTQYF.

V and J are TRBV29-1 and TRBJ1-5, with a possible D match to TRBD1 (6 bases). The germline V and J ends were trimmed by 7 bases and 6 bases, with 16 bases remaining between them. Germline assignment: CDR1 SQVTM and CDR2 ANQGSEA. CDR3 length equals 13 residues. CDR3 in amino acids: CSAWTAAVQPQHF. CDR3 coding DNA: TGCAGCGCTTGGACAGCCGCGGTTCAGCCCCAGCATTTT.

The chain carries TRBV4-3 and TRBJ2-7; 9 bases fit TRBD2. CDR1 is LGHNA, CDR2 YSLEER, per germline. After removal of 0 bases from V and 4 bases from J, the junction contained 4 bases not matched to a gene. This CDR3 is 15 amino acids long. CDR3 region: CASSQDSGRPYEQYF. The CDR3 coding sequence is TGCGCCAGCAGCCAAGATAGCGGGAGACCTTACGAGCAGTACTTC.

The V and J genes are TRBV10-3 and TRBJ2-2; 9 nucleotides agree with TRBD2. With 3 bases clipped from V and 7 bases from J, the junction kept 18 bases outside the gene matches. This CDR3 has 19 residues. Per germline, CDR1 ENHRY and CDR2 SYGVKD. The CDR3 sequence: CAISEPSSGTAPRVGELFF. The CDR3 DNA reads TGTGCCATCAGTGAACCTTCTAGCGGGACCGCCCCCAGAGTCGGGGAGCTGTTTTTT.

Worth noting for this clone: The germline gene is not matched at one end of the junction; a read error may be the cause. This chain uses TRBV4-2 with TRBJ1-1; 8 nucleotides align to TRBD1. There are 13 residues in the CDR3. Germline CDR1 and CDR2: LGHNA and YNFKEQ. The CDR3 loop reads CASSPGQDLPPRF. CDR3 nucleotide sequence: TGTGCCAGCAGCCCGGGACAGGACTTACCCCCGCGATTT.

The rearrangement links TRBV19 to TRBJ2-7, with 15 bases identical to TRBD2. Trimming at V came to 3 bases and at J to 5 bases, leaving 2 bases not matched to a gene. The CDR3 has 15 amino acids. The germline CDR1 and CDR2 sequences are LNHDA and SQIVND (reference sequence). CDR3 region: CASSIGTSGRNEQYF. The CDR3 DNA sequence: TGTGCCAGTAGTATTGGGACTAGCGGGAGGAACGAGCAGTACTTC.

J is TRBJ2-2 and V is TRBV15; D gene uncertain. Trimming left V 0 bases short and J 2 bases short, with 7 bases between. Germline CDR1 reads LNHNV; CDR2 reads YYDKDF (reference sequence). This CDR3 is 15 amino acids long. The CDR3 sequence is CATSRDRSNTGELFF. The CDR3 nucleotides are TGTGCCACCAGCAGAGATCGTTCTAACACCGGGGAGCTGTTTTTT.

The table lists this clone with a few counts. The chain combines TRBV6-9 with TRBJ2-7; the match to TRBD1 covers 10 bases. Trimming cost V 5 bases and J 5 bases; bases outside gene matches: 9. The CDR3 is 15 amino acids. In germline, CDR1 is MNHGY, CDR2 SVAAGI. In nucleotides, the CDR3 is TGTGCCAGCAGTCATCCCGGGACAGGGGTAGACGAGCAGTACTTC. Protein sequence: CASSHPGTGVDEQYF.